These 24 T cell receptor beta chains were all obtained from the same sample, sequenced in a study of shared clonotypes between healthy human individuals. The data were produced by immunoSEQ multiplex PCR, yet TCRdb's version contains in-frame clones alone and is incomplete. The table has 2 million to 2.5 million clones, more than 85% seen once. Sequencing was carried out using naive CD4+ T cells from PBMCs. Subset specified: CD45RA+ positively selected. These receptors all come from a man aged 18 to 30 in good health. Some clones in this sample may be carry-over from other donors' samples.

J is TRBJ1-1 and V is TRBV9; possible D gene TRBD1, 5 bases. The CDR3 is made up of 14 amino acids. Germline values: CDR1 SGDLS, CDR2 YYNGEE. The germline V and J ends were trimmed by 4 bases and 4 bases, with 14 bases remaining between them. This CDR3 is CASSLVPRGTEAFF. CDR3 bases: TGTGCCAGCAGCCTCGTACCTAGGGGCACTGAAGCTTTCTTT.

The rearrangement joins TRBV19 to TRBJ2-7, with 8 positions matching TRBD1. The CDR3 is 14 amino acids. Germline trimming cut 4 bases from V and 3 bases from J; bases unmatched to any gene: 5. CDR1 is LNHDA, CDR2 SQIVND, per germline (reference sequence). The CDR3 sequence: CASSKQDRDYEQYF. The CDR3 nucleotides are TGTGCCAGTAGTAAGCAGGACAGGGACTACGAGCAGTACTTC.

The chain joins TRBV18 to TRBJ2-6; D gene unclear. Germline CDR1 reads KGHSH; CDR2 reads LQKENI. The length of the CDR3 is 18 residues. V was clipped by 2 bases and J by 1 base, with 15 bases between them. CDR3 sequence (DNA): TGTGCCAGCTCACCAGTGTCGGAAAAAGGGTCTGGGGCCAACGTCCTGACTTTC. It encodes CASSPVSEKGSGANVLTF.

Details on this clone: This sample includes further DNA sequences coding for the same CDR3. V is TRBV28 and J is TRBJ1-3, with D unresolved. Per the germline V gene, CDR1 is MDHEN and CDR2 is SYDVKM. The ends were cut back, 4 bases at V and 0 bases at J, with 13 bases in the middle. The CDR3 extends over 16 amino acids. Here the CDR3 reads CASSSPGGSSGNTIYF. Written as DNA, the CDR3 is TGTGCCAGCAGTTCCCCCGGCGGTAGCTCTGGAAACACCATATATTTT.

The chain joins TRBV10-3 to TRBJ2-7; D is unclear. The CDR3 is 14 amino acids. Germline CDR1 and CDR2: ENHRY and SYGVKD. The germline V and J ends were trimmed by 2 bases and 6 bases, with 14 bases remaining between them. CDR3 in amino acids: CAISEGSGFFEQYF. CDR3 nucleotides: TGTGCCATCAGTGAGGGCAGTGGCTTCTTCGAGCAGTACTTC.

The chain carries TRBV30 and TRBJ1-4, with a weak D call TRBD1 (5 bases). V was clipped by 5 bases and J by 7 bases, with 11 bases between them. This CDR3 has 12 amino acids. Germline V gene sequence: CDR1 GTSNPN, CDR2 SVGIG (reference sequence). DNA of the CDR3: TGTGCCTGGCGCGGGGGGTCTGAAAAACTGTTTTTT. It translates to CAWRGGSEKLFF.

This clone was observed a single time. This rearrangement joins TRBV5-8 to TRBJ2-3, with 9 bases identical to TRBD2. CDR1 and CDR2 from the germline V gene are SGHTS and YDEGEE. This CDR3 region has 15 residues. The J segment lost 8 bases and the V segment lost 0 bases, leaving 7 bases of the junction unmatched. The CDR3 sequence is CASSLVLAGRGTQYF. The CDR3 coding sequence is TGTGCCAGCAGCTTGGTTCTAGCGGGGAGAGGTACGCAGTATTTT.

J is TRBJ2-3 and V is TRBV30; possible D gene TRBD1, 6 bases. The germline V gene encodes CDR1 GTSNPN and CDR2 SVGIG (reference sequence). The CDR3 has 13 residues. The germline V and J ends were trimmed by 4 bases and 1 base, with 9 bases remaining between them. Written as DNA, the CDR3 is TGTGCCTGGATGGGACAATGCACAGATACGCAGTATTTT. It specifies CAWMGQCTDTQYF.

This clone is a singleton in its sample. CDR3 in amino acids: CASSLGGVGNTIYF. DNA of the CDR3: TGCGCCAGCAGCTTAGGGGGAGTTGGAAACACCATATATTTT. This chain links TRBV5-1 with TRBJ1-3; a weak D match, TRBD1 (6 bases). Trimming cost V 2 bases and J 3 bases, with 9 bases left between them. The CDR3 is 14 amino acids. Per the germline V gene, CDR1 is SGHRS and CDR2 is YFSETQ.

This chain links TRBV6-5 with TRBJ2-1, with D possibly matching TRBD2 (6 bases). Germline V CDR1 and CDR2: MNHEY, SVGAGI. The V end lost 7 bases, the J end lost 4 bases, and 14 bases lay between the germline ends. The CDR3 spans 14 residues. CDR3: CASMVTSLYNEQFF. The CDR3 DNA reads TGTGCCAGCATGGTAACTAGCCTATACAATGAGCAGTTCTTC.

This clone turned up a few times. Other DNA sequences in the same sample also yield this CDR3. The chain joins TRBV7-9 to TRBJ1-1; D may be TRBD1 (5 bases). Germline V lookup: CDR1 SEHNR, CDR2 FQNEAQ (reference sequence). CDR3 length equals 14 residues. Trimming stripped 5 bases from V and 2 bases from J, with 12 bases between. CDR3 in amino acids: CASSLGTGNTEAFF. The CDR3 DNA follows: TGTGCCAGCAGCCTTGGGACGGGAAACACTGAAGCTTTCTTT.

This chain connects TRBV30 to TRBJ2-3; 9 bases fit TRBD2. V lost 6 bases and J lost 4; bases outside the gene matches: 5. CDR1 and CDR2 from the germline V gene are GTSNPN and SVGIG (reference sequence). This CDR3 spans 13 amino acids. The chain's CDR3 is CACGTSWSDTQYF. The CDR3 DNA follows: TGTGCCTGCGGGACTAGCTGGTCAGATACGCAGTATTTT.

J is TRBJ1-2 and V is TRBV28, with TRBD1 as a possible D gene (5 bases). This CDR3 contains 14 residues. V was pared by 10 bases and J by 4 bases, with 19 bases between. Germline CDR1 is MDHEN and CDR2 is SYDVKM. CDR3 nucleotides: TGTGCCACCAACCCCCTGCCGGGGGGCTATGGCTACACCTTC. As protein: CATNPLPGGYGYTF.

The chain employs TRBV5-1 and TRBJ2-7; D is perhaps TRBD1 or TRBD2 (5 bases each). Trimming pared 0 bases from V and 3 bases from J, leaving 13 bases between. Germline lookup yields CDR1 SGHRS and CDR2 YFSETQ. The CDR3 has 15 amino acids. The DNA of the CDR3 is TGCGCCAGCAGCTTGGATGGGGGAACCTACTACGAGCAGTACTTC. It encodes CASSLDGGTYYEQYF.

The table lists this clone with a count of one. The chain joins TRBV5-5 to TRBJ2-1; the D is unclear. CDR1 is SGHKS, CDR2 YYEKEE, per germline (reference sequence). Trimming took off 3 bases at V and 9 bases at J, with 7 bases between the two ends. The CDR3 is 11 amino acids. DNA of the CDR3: TGTGCCAGCAGCTGGTTCACTGAGCAGTTCTTC. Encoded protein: CASSWFTEQFF.

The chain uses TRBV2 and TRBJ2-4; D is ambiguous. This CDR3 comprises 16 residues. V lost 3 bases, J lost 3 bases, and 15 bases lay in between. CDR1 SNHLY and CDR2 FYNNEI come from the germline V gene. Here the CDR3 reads CASSDGSPLGKNIQYF. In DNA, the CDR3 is TGTGCCAGCAGTGATGGGTCCCCGCTAGGCAAAAACATTCAGTACTTC.

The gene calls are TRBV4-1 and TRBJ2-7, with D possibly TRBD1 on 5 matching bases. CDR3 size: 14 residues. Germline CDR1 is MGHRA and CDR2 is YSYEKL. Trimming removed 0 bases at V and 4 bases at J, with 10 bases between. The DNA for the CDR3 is TGCGCCAGCAGCCAAGATTCGACAGCTTACGAGCAGTACTTC. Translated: CASSQDSTAYEQYF.

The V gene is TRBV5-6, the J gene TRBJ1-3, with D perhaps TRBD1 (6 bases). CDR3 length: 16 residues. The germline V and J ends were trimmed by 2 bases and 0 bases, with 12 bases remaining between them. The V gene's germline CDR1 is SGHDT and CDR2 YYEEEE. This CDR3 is CASSFWGHRSGNTIYF. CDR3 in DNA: TGTGCCAGCAGCTTCTGGGGACACCGCTCTGGAAACACCATATATTTT.

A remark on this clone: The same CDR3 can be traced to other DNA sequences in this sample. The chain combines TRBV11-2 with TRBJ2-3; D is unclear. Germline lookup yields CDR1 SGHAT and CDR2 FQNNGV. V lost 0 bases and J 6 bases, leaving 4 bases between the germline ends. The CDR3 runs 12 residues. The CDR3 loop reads CASSLDSDTQYF. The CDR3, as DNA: TGTGCCAGCAGCTTAGACTCCGATACGCAGTATTTT.

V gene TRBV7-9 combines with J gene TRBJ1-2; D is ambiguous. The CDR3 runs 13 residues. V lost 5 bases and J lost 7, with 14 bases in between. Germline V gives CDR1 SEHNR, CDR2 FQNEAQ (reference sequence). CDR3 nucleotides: TGTGCCAGCAGCCCCGAGACGCCGGGTGGCTACACCTTC. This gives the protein CASSPETPGGYTF.

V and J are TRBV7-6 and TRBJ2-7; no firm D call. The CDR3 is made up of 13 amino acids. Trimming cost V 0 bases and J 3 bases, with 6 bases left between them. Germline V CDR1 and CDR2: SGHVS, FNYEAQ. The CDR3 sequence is CASSLAGRYEQYF. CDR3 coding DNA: TGTGCCAGCAGCTTAGCGGGCCGCTACGAGCAGTACTTC.

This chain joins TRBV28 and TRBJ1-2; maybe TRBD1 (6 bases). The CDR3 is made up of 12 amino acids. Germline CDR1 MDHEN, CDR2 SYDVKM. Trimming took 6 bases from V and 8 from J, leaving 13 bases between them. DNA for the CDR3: TGTGCCAGCAGCAGATCAGGGGACGGCTACACCTTC. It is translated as CASSRSGDGYTF.

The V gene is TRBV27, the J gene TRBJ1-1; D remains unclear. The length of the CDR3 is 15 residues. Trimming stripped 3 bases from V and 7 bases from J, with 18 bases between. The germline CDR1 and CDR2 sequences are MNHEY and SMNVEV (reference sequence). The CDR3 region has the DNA TGTGCCAGCAGTTTTTATATCCCTCCGGGTGGTGAAGCTTTCTTT. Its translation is CASSFYIPPGGEAFF.

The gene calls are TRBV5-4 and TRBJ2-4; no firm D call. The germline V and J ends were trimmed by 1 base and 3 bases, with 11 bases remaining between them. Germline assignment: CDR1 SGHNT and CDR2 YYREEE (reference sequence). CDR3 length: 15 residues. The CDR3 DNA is TGTGCCAGCAGCTTGCCCGGGTCTGGCAAAAACATTCAGTACTTC. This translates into CASSLPGSGKNIQYF.